Listed below are T cell receptor beta chains from one sample, sequenced in a study of regulatory T cells in long-lasting Graves disease. TCRdb processed the multiplex PCR reads anew with MiXCR; each CDR3 protein has one entry. The profile shows hundreds of thousands of distinct CDR3 sequences, roughly 16% of them singletons. Sample: peripheral blood mononuclear cells (PBMCs), taken at new diagnosis, from a patient treated with antithyroid drugs. The receptors stem from a female donor with Graves disease. The CDR3 runs from the conserved cysteine through the conserved F or W. A D gene is named only where the DNA matches it firmly. Clone size, where shown, is once, few, many, or a class for clones that have expanded.

size,length,V,J,D,CDR3,DNA
many,14,TRBV18,TRBJ2-1,-,CASSPFAEDNEQFF,TGTGCCAGCTCACCATTCGCAGAAGACAATGAGCAGTTCTTC
many,16,TRBV7-2,TRBJ2-7,-,CASSLGPLDYSYEQYF,TGTGCCAGCAGCTTAGGTCCACTCGATTACTCCTACGAGCAGTACTTC
-,15,TRBV7-9,TRBJ1-3,-,CASSLSGDSGNTIYF,TGTGCCAGCAGCTTATCGGGGGACTCTGGAAACACCATATATTTT
many,15,TRBV4-1,TRBJ1-2,-,CASSHKDGTNYGYTF,TGCGCCAGCAGCCACAAGGACGGGACTAACTATGGCTACACCTTC
-,15,TRBV28,TRBJ2-1,TRBD2,CASSPQSPYREGGFF,TGTGCCAGCAGTCCTCAAAGCCCCTATCGGGAGGGCGGGTTCTTC
many,14,TRBV12-3/TRBV12-4,TRBJ2-7,-,CASSLETIPYEQYF,TGTGCCAGCAGTTTAGAAACTATCCCATACGAGCAGTACTTC
many,14,TRBV2,TRBJ2-7,TRBD1,CASRTGTGNYEQYF,TGTGCCAGCAGAACCGGGACAGGGAATTACGAGCAGTACTTC
many,14,TRBV5-6,TRBJ1-1,TRBD1,CASSRRDRVPEAFF,TGTGCCAGCAGCCGCCGGGACAGGGTCCCTGAAGCTTTCTTT
-,15,TRBV4-1,TRBJ2-5,-,CASSQDPGSPETQYF,TGCGCCAGCAGCCAAGATCCCGGGTCTCCGGAGACCCAGTACTTC
many,14,TRBV11-2,TRBJ1-1,TRBD1,CASSLDRVGTEAFF,TGTGCCAGCAGCTTGGACAGGGTGGGGACTGAAGCTTTCTTT
-,14,TRBV19,TRBJ1-2,-,CASSNREANYGYTF,TGTGCCAGTAGTAATCGGGAAGCTAACTATGGCTACACCTTC
once,15,TRBV7-2,TRBJ1-2,-,CASSLAPGRPSLYTF,TGTGCCAGCAGCTTGGCTCCGGGACGGCCCTCTCTCTACACCTTC
-,14,TRBV28,TRBJ2-1,TRBD1,CASSFRQGAYEQFF,TGTGCCAGCAGTTTCCGACAGGGGGCCTATGAGCAGTTCTTC
few,13,TRBV9,TRBJ2-1,TRBD2,CASSGTSVDEQFF,TGTGCCAGCAGCGGGACTAGTGTAGATGAGCAGTTCTTC
many,13,TRBV7-2,TRBJ2-7,-,CASSPQLGYEQYF,TGTGCCAGCAGCCCACAGCTCGGGTACGAGCAGTACTTC
many,16,TRBV6-1,TRBJ1-1,-,CASSPYSGGVNTEAFF,TGTGCCAGCAGCCCTTACTCGGGGGGAGTGAACACTGAAGCTTTCTTT
many,14,TRBV6-5,TRBJ2-5,-,CASSYSGNQETQYF,TGTGCCAGCAGTTACTCCGGAAATCAAGAGACCCAGTACTTC
many,14,TRBV12-3/TRBV12-4,TRBJ1-2,-,CASSLAGVRDGYTF,TGTGCCAGCAGTTTAGCCGGGGTCAGAGACGGCTACACCTTC
once,15,TRBV7-2,TRBJ1-1,TRBD1,CASSFRTGLNTEAFF,TGTGCCAGCAGCTTTCGGACAGGACTGAACACTGAAGCTTTCTTT
few,15,TRBV19,TRBJ2-4,-,CASSPATVAKNIQYF,TGTGCCAGTAGTCCCGCGACGGTAGCCAAAAACATTCAGTACTTC
few,15,TRBV6-1,TRBJ1-1,TRBD1,CASTRDTGGMSEAFF,TGTGCCAGCACCCGAGATACAGGGGGCATGTCTGAAGCTTTCTTT
many,16,TRBV5-6,TRBJ2-7,-,CASSLPGGEPVYEQYF,TGTGCCAGCAGCTTGCCCGGGGGAGAGCCTGTCTACGAGCAGTACTTC
many,14,TRBV6-5,TRBJ2-3,TRBD2,CASSYQTSGRKQYF,TGTGCCAGCAGTTACCAGACTAGCGGCCGAAAGCAGTATTTT
many,16,TRBV7-6,TRBJ2-3,-,CASSLKVSRRTDTQYF,TGTGCCAGCAGCTTAAAGGTTTCCAGACGCACAGATACGCAGTATTTT
-,19,TRBV12-3/TRBV12-4,TRBJ1-1,-,CASSYRARQLTLMNTEAFF,TGTGCCAGCAGTTATAGGGCCCGACAGCTAACCCTCATGAACACTGAAGCTTTCTTT
few,17,TRBV3-1,TRBJ2-1,-,CASSQGRGIGAYNEQFF,TGTGCCAGCAGCCAAGGCCGAGGGATCGGCGCCTACAATGAGCAGTTCTTC
many,13,TRBV11-2,TRBJ1-4,-,CASSLGLKGNLFF,TGTGCCAGCAGCTTAGGATTAAAGGGGAACCTGTTTTTT
many,16,TRBV3-1,TRBJ2-2,-,CASSQALTANTGELFF,TGTGCCAGCAGCCAAGCGTTGACCGCGAACACCGGGGAGCTGTTTTTT
many,17,TRBV5-1,TRBJ2-1,TRBD2,CASSPPRLAGDSNEQFF,TGCGCCAGCAGCCCCCCCCGACTAGCGGGAGATAGCAATGAGCAGTTCTTC
few,10,TRBV19,TRBJ2-7,-,CARDFYEQYF,TGTGCCAGGGACTTCTACGAGCAGTACTTC
many,15,TRBV7-9,TRBJ2-7,TRBD1,CASSSFTGASYEQYF,TGTGCCAGCAGCTCGTTCACAGGGGCCTCCTACGAGCAGTACTTC
many,16,TRBV3-1,TRBJ1-4,-,CASSPDNSGVGEKLFF,TGTGCCAGCAGCCCGGACAACTCAGGGGTTGGCGAAAAACTGTTTTTT
many,15,TRBV20-1,TRBJ1-2,-,CSASPEQATNYGYTF,TGCAGTGCTAGCCCTGAACAGGCAACTAACTATGGCTACACCTTC
few,15,TRBV24-1,TRBJ2-5,TRBD1,CATSGGQGLRETQYF,TGTGCCACCAGTGGGGGACAGGGTCTGCGGGAGACCCAGTACTTC
many,14,TRBV20-1,TRBJ2-1,-,CSAPGVASYNEQFF,TGCAGTGCCCCCGGGGTTGCCTCCTACAATGAGCAGTTCTTC
many,15,TRBV19,TRBJ2-1,-,CASSPTGTLDNEQFF,TGTGCCAGTAGTCCGACAGGAACGTTGGACAATGAGCAGTTCTTC
-,15,TRBV6-5,TRBJ1-4,TRBD1,CASSYGLTGDEKLFF,TGTGCCAGCAGTTACGGTTTAACAGGGGATGAAAAACTGTTTTTT
many,11,TRBV2,TRBJ1-2,-,CASLFGYGYTF,TGTGCCAGCCTGTTTGGCTATGGCTACACCTTC
few,15,TRBV6-2/TRBV6-3,TRBJ1-1,TRBD1,CASSPLLTGETEAFF,TGTGCCAGCAGTCCTCTGCTTACAGGGGAGACTGAAGCTTTCTTT
many,13,TRBV29-1,TRBJ2-7,TRBD1,CSVSTGGSYEQYF,TGCAGCGTTTCGACAGGGGGGTCCTACGAGCAGTACTTC
many,13,TRBV11-2,TRBJ1-2,-,CASSSLRHYGYTF,TGTGCCAGCAGCTCCCTGCGGCACTATGGCTACACCTTC
few,13,TRBV27,TRBJ2-4,-,CASSPDRFYIQYF,TGTGCCAGCAGTCCAGACAGGTTCTACATTCAGTACTTC
-,12,TRBV5-5,TRBJ2-1,-,CACTVEFNEQFF,TGTGCCTGCACTGTAGAGTTCAATGAGCAGTTCTTC
-,14,TRBV6-1,TRBJ2-3,TRBD2,CASRSGRNTDTQYF,TGTGCCAGCCGTAGCGGGAGGAACACAGATACGCAGTATTTT
-,16,TRBV12-3/TRBV12-4,TRBJ2-1,TRBD2,CASSPDSGSSYNEQFF,TGTGCCAGCAGCCCCGATAGCGGGAGCTCCTACAATGAGCAGTTCTTC
many,17,TRBV28,TRBJ2-5,TRBD2,CASSYGTSGSHQETQYF,TGTGCCAGCAGTTATGGGACTAGCGGGAGTCACCAAGAGACCCAGTACTTC
many,15,TRBV29-1,TRBJ2-1,TRBD1,CSGASVGTGVHEQFF,TGCAGCGGCGCATCCGTAGGGACAGGGGTCCATGAGCAGTTCTTC
many,15,TRBV28,TRBJ2-5,TRBD2,CASSSGLAGTETQYF,TGTGCCAGCAGTTCGGGACTAGCGGGAACCGAGACCCAGTACTTC
many,15,TRBV6-1,TRBJ2-1,-,CASSTTQNLYNEQFF,TGTGCCAGCAGTACCACTCAGAACCTTTACAATGAGCAGTTCTTC
few,13,TRBV11-1,TRBJ1-4,-,CASSLGSAEKLFF,TGTGCCAGCAGCTTAGGGAGCGCCGAAAAACTGTTTTTT
-,11,TRBV27,TRBJ1-1,-,CASSSGQEAFF,TGTGCCAGCAGTAGCGGGCAGGAAGCTTTCTTT
many,19,TRBV4-1,TRBJ1-2,TRBD1,CASSQTQGATSTLYYGYTF,TGCGCCAGCAGCCAAACTCAGGGGGCTACTTCGACCCTCTATTATGGCTACACCTTC
many,16,TRBV5-1,TRBJ2-5,TRBD2,CASSFGSGGPSETQYF,TGCGCCAGCAGCTTTGGTAGCGGGGGGCCTTCGGAGACCCAGTACTTC
many,16,TRBV24-1,TRBJ2-2,TRBD1,CATSDLTGGDTGELFF,TGTGCCACCAGTGATTTGACAGGGGGCGACACCGGGGAGCTGTTTTTT